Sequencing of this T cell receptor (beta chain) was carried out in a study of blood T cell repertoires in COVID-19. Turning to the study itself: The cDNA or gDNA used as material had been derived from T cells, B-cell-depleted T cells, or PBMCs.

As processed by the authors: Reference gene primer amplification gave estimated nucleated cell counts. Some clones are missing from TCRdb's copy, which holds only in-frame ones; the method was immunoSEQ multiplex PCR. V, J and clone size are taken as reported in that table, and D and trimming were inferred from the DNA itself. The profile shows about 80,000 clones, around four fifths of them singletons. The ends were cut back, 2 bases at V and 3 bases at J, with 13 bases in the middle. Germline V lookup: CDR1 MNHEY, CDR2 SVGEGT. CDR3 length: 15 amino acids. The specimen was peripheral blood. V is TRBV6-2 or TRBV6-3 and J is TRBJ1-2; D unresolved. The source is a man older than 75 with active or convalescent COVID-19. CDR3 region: CASSYDMRPHYGYTF. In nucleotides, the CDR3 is TGTGCCAGCAGTTACGATATGCGCCCACACTATGGCTACACCTTC.